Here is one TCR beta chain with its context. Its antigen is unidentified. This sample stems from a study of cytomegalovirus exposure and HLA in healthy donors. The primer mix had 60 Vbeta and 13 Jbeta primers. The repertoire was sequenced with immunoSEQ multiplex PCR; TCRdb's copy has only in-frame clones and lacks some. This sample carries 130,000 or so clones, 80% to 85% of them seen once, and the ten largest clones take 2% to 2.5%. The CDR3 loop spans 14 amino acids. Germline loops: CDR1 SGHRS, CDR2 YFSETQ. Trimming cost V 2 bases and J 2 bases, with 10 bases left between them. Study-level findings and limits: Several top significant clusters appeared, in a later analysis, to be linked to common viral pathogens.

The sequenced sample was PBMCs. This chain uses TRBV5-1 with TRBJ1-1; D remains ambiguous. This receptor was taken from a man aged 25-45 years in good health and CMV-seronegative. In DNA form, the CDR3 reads TGCGCCAGCAGCTTAAGTCAGAAAAACACTGAAGCTTTCTTT. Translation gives CASSLSQKNTEAFF.